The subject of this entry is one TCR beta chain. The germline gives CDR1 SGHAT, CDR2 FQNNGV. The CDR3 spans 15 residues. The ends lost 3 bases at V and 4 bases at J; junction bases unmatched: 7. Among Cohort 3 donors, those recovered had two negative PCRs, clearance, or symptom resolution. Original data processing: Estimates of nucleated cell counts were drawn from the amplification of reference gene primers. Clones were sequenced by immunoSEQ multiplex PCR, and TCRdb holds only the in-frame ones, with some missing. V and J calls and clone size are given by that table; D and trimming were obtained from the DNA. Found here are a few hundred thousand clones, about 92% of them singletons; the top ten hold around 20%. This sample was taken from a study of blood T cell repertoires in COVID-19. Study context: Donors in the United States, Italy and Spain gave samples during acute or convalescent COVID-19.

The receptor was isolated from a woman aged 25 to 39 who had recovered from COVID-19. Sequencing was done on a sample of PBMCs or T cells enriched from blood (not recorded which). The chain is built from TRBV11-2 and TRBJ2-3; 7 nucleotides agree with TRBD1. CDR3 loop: CASSFDRVGADTQYF. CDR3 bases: TGTGCCAGCAGCTTCGACAGGGTTGGCGCAGATACGCAGTATTTT.